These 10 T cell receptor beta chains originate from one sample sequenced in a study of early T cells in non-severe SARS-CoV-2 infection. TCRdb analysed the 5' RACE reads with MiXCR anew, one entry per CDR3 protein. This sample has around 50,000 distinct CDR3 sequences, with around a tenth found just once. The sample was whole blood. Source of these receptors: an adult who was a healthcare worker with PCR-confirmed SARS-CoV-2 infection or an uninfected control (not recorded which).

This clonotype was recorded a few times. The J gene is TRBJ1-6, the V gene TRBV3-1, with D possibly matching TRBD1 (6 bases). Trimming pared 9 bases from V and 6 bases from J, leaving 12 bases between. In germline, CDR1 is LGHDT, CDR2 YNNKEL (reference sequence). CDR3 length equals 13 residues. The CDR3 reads CASAGTRNSPLHF. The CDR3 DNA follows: TGTGCCAGTGCCGGGACACGTAATTCACCCCTCCACTTT. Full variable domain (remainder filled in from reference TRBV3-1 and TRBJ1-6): DTAVSQTPKYLVTQMGNDKSIKCEQNLGHDTMYWYKQDSKKFLKIMFSYNNKELIINETVPNRFSPKSPDKAHLNLHINSLELGDSAVYFCASAGTRNSPLHFGNGTRLTVT.

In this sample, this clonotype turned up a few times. CDR3: CSVEFYGVYGYTF. The CDR3 DNA reads TGCAGCGTTGAATTCTACGGAGTCTATGGCTACACCTTC. This chain uses TRBV29-1 with TRBJ1-2; D gene uncertain. V was clipped by 2 bases and J by 4 bases, with 11 bases between them. The CDR3 contains 13 residues. Germline CDR1 reads SQVTM; CDR2 reads ANQGSEA.

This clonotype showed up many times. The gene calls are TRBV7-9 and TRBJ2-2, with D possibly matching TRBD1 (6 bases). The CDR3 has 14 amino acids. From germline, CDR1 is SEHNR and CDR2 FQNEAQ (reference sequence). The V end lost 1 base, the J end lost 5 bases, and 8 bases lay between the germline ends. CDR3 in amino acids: CASSLVDRTGELFF. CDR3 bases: TGTGCCAGCAGCTTAGTGGACAGAACCGGGGAGCTGTTTTTT.

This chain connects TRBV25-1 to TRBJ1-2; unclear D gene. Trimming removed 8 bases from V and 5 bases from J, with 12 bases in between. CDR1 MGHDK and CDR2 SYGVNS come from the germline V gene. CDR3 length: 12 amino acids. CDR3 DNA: TGTGCCAGCTCGGGAGCGGGGTATGGCTACACCTTC. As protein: CASSGAGYGYTF.

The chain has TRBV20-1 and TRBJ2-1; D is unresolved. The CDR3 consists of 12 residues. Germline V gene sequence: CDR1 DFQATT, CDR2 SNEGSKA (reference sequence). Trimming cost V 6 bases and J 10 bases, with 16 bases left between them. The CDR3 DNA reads TGCAGTGCCAAAAAAGAGAGCGAGGAGCAGTTCTTC. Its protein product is CSAKKESEEQFF.

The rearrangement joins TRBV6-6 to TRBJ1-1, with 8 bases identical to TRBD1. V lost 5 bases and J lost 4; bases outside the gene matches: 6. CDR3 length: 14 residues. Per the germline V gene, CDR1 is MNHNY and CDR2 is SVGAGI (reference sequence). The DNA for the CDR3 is TGTGCCAGCAGTGACCAGGACAGGGCCACTGAAGCTTTCTTT. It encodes CASSDQDRATEAFF.

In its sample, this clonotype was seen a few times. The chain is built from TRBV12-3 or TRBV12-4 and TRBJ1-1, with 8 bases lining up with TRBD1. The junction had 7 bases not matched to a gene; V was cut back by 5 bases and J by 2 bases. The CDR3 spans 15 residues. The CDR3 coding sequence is TGTGCCAGCAGTCGGACAGGGACATCAAACACTGAAGCTTTCTTT. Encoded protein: CASSRTGTSNTEAFF.

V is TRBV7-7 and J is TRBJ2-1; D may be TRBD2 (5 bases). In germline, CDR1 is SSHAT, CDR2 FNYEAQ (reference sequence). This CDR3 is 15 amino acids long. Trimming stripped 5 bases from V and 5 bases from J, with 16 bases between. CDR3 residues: CASSIRRLRDNEQFF. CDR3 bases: TGTGCCAGCAGCATACGGAGGCTTCGTGACAATGAGCAGTTCTTC.

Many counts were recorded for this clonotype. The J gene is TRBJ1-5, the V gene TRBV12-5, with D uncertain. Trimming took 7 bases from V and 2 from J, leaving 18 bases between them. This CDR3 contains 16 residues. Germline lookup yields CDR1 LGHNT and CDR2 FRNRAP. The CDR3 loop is CASAPPGKGGNQPQHF. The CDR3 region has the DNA TGTGCTAGTGCACCTCCGGGGAAGGGTGGCAATCAGCCCCAGCATTTT.

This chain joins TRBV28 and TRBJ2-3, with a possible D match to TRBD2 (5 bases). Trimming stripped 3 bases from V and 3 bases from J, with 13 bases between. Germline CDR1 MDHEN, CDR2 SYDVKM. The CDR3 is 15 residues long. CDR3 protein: CASSFDYRLTDTQYF. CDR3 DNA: TGTGCCAGCAGTTTTGACTACCGATTGACAGATACGCAGTATTTT.